The clone carrying this TCR beta chain was counted many times. The sample's time point: persistent/refractory GD, antithyroid drugs over 5 years with positive TRAb. PBMC-extracted RNA yielded the TCR library. Patients of an endocrinology department in Xi'an, China, were included. The data belong to a study of regulatory T cells in long-lasting Graves disease. Building of the TCR beta libraries involved iRepertoire HTBI primers and Arm-PCR of CDR3 regions. One entry per CDR3 protein results from TCRdb running MiXCR on the multiplex PCR reads. This table holds about 430,000 distinct CDR3 sequences, around a fifth found once. The CDR3 spans 15 residues. Trimming cost V 3 bases and J 2 bases, with 16 bases left between them. CDR1 and CDR2 from the germline V gene are DFQATT and SNEGSKA (reference sequence).

The receptor was derived from a female donor with Graves disease. The material was peripheral blood mononuclear cells (PBMCs), obtained when the disease was refractory, from a patient treated with antithyroid drugs. V is TRBV20-1 and J is TRBJ2-5, with D possibly TRBD1 on 6 matching bases. CDR3 DNA: TGCAGTGCTAGTTCCCCCAGGACAGTGCAAGAGACCCAGTACTTC. It translates to CSASSPRTVQETQYF.